This passage covers 4 T cell receptor beta chains from one sample sequenced in a study of molecular identifiers for immune sequencing clone quantification. A single record per CDR3 protein comes from TCRdb applying MiXCR to the PCR reads. The data hold about 65,000 distinct CDR3 sequences, with about a fifth observed a single time. Source material: naive CD8+ T cells from blood, with Jurkat cell RNA spiked in. Subset given: FACS-sorted CD8+CD4-CCR7+CD45RA+ naive T cells. The receptor set was obtained from a human donor in good health. Some libraries in this study had Jurkat cell RNA spiked in.

This clonotype was seen many times. This chain joins TRBV7-2 and TRBJ1-5; a possible D gene is TRBD1 (5 bases). This CDR3 contains 13 residues. The V end lost 3 bases, the J end lost 6 bases, and 9 bases lay between the germline ends. In germline, CDR1 is SGHTA, CDR2 FQGNSA. The CDR3 sequence: CASSLGGVQPQHF. CDR3 DNA sequence: TGTGCCAGCAGCTTGGGAGGGGTTCAGCCCCAGCATTTT.

Notes on this clonotype: A read error may explain this, as a much larger clone is one base away. This CDR3 is missing its conserved last phenylalanine or tryptophan, likely due to a read error. The chain links TRBV12-3 or TRBV12-4 to TRBJ2-7, with D perhaps given as TRBD1 or TRBD2 (5 bases each). There are 14 residues in the CDR3. Trimming removed 3 bases from V and 2 bases from J, with 11 bases in between. CDR3 coding DNA: TGTGCCAGCAGTTTCACCAGGGACCCCTACGAGCAGTACCTC. The encoded protein is CASSFTRDPYEQYL.

This clonotype occurred many times. V gene TRBV25-1 combines with J gene TRBJ2-7; tentative D call: TRBD1 (5 bases). CDR1 MGHDK and CDR2 SYGVNS come from the germline V gene. This CDR3 has 16 amino acids. V shed 0 bases and J shed 0 bases, with 12 bases lying between them. DNA of the CDR3: TGTGCCAGCAGTGAATATACAGGCTACTACTCCTACGAGCAGTACTTC. Translating gives CASSEYTGYYSYEQYF.

Note on this clonotype: Being one base from a much bigger clone, this may be a read error. The gene calls are TRBV27 and TRBJ2-7, with D unresolved. Trimming took off 3 bases at V and 6 bases at J, with 18 bases between the two ends. The CDR3 covers 15 residues. Germline CDR1 and CDR2: MNHEY and SMNVEV (reference sequence). The CDR3, as DNA: TGTGCCAGCAGTTTGTCGGCGGATCAGACGTGCGAGCAGTACTTC. It encodes CASSLSADQTCEQYF.